Detailed here is one T cell receptor beta chain. The antigen is undetermined. The PCR had 60 Vbeta and 13 Jbeta primers. Here immunoSEQ multiplex PCR was the method, and the copy in TCRdb shows in-frame clones only, minus some. The sample has some 200,000 clones; 75% to 90% are singletons. The sample originates from a study of cytomegalovirus exposure and HLA in healthy donors. The V gene end was trimmed by 4 bases and the J gene end by 4 bases; junction bases not matched to a gene: 5. The CDR3 contains 15 residues. Germline V gene lookup returns CDR1 SGDLS and CDR2 YYNGEE. Study-level points and caveats: Cytomegalovirus-associated TCR beta chains were listed, numbering 150 to 200.

The rearrangement joins TRBV9 to TRBJ2-7; 13 bases are a match to TRBD2. The sequencing sample was made of PBMCs. The origin of this receptor is a boy between 2 and 10 years old in good health and CMV-seronegative. CDR3 sequence: CASSPGTSGIYEQYF. CDR3 in DNA: TGTGCCAGCAGCCCAGGGACTAGCGGGATTTACGAGCAGTACTTC.